Sequencing of this TCR beta chain was carried out in a study of early T cells in non-severe SARS-CoV-2 infection. The wider study: It was bulk RNA from unsorted whole blood that was sequenced, and the chains were unpaired. Overall study results and limits: Database matching using VDJdb favored anti-spike CD8 responses, with private and CD4 specificities left missing.

There are many counts of this clonotype. The antigen is undetermined. The CDR3 loop spans 17 amino acids. From germline, CDR1 is LGHDT and CDR2 YNNKEL (reference sequence). V was clipped by 0 bases and J by 9 bases; unmatched bases: 10. Researchers tagged individual cDNA molecules with unique molecular identifiers. Via MiXCR, TCRdb re-called the 5' RACE reads, giving one row per CDR3 protein. This table has fewer than 35,000 distinct CDR3 sequences, 5.7% appearing once. This TCR derives from an adult who was a healthcare worker with PCR-confirmed SARS-CoV-2 infection or an uninfected control (not recorded which). The chain combines TRBV3-1 with TRBJ2-4; 11 nucleotides line up with TRBD2. The source material was whole blood. CDR3 DNA sequence: TGTGCCAGCAGCCAAGACTCGCTAGCGGGAGGCCGTGGCATTCAGTACTTC. The encoded protein is CASSQDSLAGGRGIQYF.